A single sample is the source of the 23 T cell receptor beta chains below, sequenced in a study of blood T cell repertoires in COVID-19. Some clones are missing from TCRdb's copy, which holds only in-frame ones; the method was immunoSEQ multiplex PCR. The sample records around 180,000 clones, 65% to 85% being singletons. The sequencing input was peripheral blood. Receptor source: a young woman with acute or convalescent COVID-19.

The chain has TRBV5-1 and TRBJ1-4, with 11 bases fitting TRBD1. The germline CDR1 and CDR2 sequences are SGHRS and YFSETQ. The CDR3 has 15 residues. Trimming removed 0 bases from V and 11 bases from J; junction bases left unmatched: 6. This CDR3 is CASSLGTGGVGKLFF. The CDR3 DNA sequence: TGCGCCAGCAGCTTGGGGACAGGGGGCGTTGGGAAACTGTTTTTT.

The chain is built from TRBV30 and TRBJ2-7; D unresolved. Trimming pared 0 bases from V and 2 bases from J, leaving 11 bases between. Germline lookup yields CDR1 GTSNPN and CDR2 SVGIG (reference sequence). The CDR3 loop spans 14 amino acids. The DNA of the CDR3 is TGTGCCTGGAGTGTTCAAGCTCCCCCCTACGAGCAGTACTTC. Translation gives CAWSVQAPPYEQYF. The full variable domain, completed using reference TRBV30 and TRBJ2-7, is SQTIHQWPATLVQPVGSPLSLECTVEGTSNPNLYWYRQAAGRGLQLLFYSVGIGQISSEVPQNLSASRPQDRQFILSSKKLLLSDSGFYLCAWSVQAPPYEQYFGPGTRLTVT.

The chain links TRBV5-1 to TRBJ2-1, with 10 bases that match TRBD2. Trimming removed 5 bases from V and 5 bases from J; junction bases left unmatched: 7. This CDR3 spans 15 amino acids. Germline lookup yields CDR1 SGHRS and CDR2 YFSETQ. The CDR3 DNA sequence: TGCGCCAGCAGTCAAACTAGCGGGGCTAACAATGAGCAGTTCTTC. It translates to CASSQTSGANNEQFF.

Note on this clone: This same CDR3 is encoded by further DNA sequences in the sample. V gene TRBV5-6 combines with J gene TRBJ1-4, with 9 bases matching TRBD1. Germline values: CDR1 SGHDT, CDR2 YYEEEE. The CDR3 has 15 residues. V dropped 1 base and J dropped 5; count of bases not matched to a gene: 3. CDR3 region: CASSLQGTGNEKLFF. In DNA form, the CDR3 reads TGTGCCAGCAGCTTGCAGGGGACAGGGAATGAAAAACTGTTTTTT.

J is TRBJ1-2 and V is TRBV7-9, with 9 nucleotides matching TRBD1. With 1 base clipped from V and 4 bases from J, the junction kept 4 bases outside the gene matches. Per germline, CDR1 SEHNR and CDR2 FQNEAQ (reference sequence). CDR3 length: 15 residues. The CDR3 reads CASSLETGGVYGYTF. CDR3 sequence (DNA): TGTGCCAGCAGCTTAGAAACAGGGGGCGTCTATGGCTACACCTTC. Using reference TRBV7-9 and TRBJ1-2 for the parts outside the CDR3, the full variable domain is DTGVSQNPRHKITKRGQNVTFRCDPISEHNRLYWYRQTLGQGPEFLTYFQNEAQLEKSRLLSDRFSAERPKGSFSTLEIQRTEQGDSAMYLCASSLETGGVYGYTFGSGTRLTVV.

The chain recombines TRBV7-6 with TRBJ1-3; TRBD1 aligns across 9 bases. This CDR3 region has 18 residues. With 3 bases clipped from V and 1 base from J, the junction kept 10 bases outside the gene matches. Germline V gene data show CDR1 as SGHVS and CDR2 as FNYEAQ. DNA for the CDR3: TGTGCCAGCAGCTTGAGGGGCGGAGGGACAGGGTCTGGAAACACCATATATTTT. This sequence encodes CASSLRGGGTGSGNTIYF. The variable domain in full, completed from reference TRBV7-6 and TRBJ1-3, reads GAGVSQSPRYKVTKRGQDVALRCDPISGHVSLYWYRQALGQGPEFLTYFNYEAQQDKSGLPNDRFSAERPEGSISTLTIQRTEQRDSAMYRCASSLRGGGTGSGNTIYFGEGSWLTVV.

This chain joins TRBV2 and TRBJ1-2; 7 nucleotides line up with TRBD1. J was trimmed by 6 bases and V by 6 bases; bases with no gene match: 10. The CDR3 length is 14 residues. Germline loops: CDR1 SNHLY, CDR2 FYNNEI. The CDR3 sequence: CASRLTTGSHGYTF. CDR3 DNA: TGTGCCAGCAGACTTACGACAGGGTCTCATGGCTACACCTTC.

This clone occurred a few times. The gene calls are TRBV2 and TRBJ1-2; D perhaps matches TRBD1 (6 bases). Germline loops: CDR1 SNHLY, CDR2 FYNNEI. The CDR3 consists of 15 residues. V was cut by 4 bases and J by 4 bases, with 16 bases left in between. This CDR3 is CASSAVQGSIYGYTF. The CDR3 nucleotides read TGTGCCAGCAGTGCCGTACAGGGCAGTATCTATGGCTACACCTTC.

The chain is built from TRBV4-3 and TRBJ2-1; 7 bases fit TRBD2. Looked up from germline, CDR1 is LGHNA and CDR2 is YSLEER. V trimming: 1 base; J trimming: 7 bases; junction bases outside the gene matches: 7. This CDR3 is 15 amino acids long. The CDR3 bases are TGCGCCAGCAGCCAAGGGGTGCGGGAGAGGAATGAGCAGTTCTTC. This sequence encodes CASSQGVRERNEQFF.

The chain joins TRBV27 to TRBJ1-2; perhaps TRBD1 as D (5 bases). The V end lost 6 bases, the J end lost 1 base, and 15 bases lay between the germline ends. Germline CDR1 and CDR2: MNHEY and SMNVEV (reference sequence). CDR3 length: 15 amino acids. This chain's CDR3 is CASRLQGGFNYGYTF. In DNA, the CDR3 is TGTGCCAGCAGACTTCAGGGTGGGTTTAACTATGGCTACACCTTC.

CDR3: CASSLRTGGGQPQHF. The CDR3 bases are TGTGCCAGCAGCTTAAGGACAGGGGGCGGACAGCCCCAGCATTTT. The J gene is TRBJ1-5, the V gene TRBV13; 11 nucleotides align to TRBD1. Unmatched junction bases numbered 4, after V lost 2 bases and J lost 7 bases. CDR1 is PRHDT, CDR2 FYEKMQ, per germline (reference sequence). The CDR3 covers 15 residues. Combining the CDR3 with reference TRBV13 and TRBJ1-5 gives the whole variable domain AAGVIQSPRHLIKEKRETATLKCYPIPRHDTVYWYQQGPGQDPQFLISFYEKMQSDKGSIPDRFSAQQFSDYHSELNMSSLELGDSALYFCASSLRTGGGQPQHFGDGTRLSIL.

V is TRBV5-1 and J is TRBJ1-1; tentatively, D is TRBD1 (6 bases). Germline CDR1 and CDR2: SGHRS and YFSETQ. Trimming removed 2 bases from V and 3 bases from J, with 11 bases in between. This CDR3 has 14 amino acids. The CDR3, as DNA: TGCGCCAGCAGCTTATCACAGGGTGACACTGAAGCTTTCTTT. Protein: CASSLSQGDTEAFF.

The chain has TRBV5-1 and TRBJ2-7; possible D gene TRBD1, 6 bases. There are 16 residues in the CDR3. The germline V and J ends were trimmed by 0 bases and 5 bases, with 18 bases remaining between them. The germline V gene has CDR1 SGHRS and CDR2 YFSETQ. The CDR3 sequence is CASSLDAGAIPNEQYF. CDR3 bases: TGCGCCAGCAGCTTGGATGCAGGGGCTATTCCTAACGAGCAGTACTTC.

The J gene is TRBJ1-1, the V gene TRBV30; 7 nucleotides match TRBD1. CDR1 is GTSNPN, CDR2 SVGIG, per germline (reference sequence). The ends lost 0 bases at V and 1 base at J; junction bases unmatched: 5. The CDR3 totals 15 residues. In DNA form, the CDR3 reads TGTGCCTGGAGTGTAGGGACAGAGGAGAACACTGAAGCTTTCTTT. Amino acids: CAWSVGTEENTEAFF.

The rearrangement uses TRBV28 and TRBJ1-2; weak D call: TRBD1 (6 bases). Between the trimmed V and J ends, which lost 4 bases and 3 bases, there was a span of 12 bases. The CDR3 loop spans 14 amino acids. CDR1 is MDHEN, CDR2 SYDVKM, per germline. The CDR3 bases are TGTGCCAGCAGTTCAAGTGGACAGTACTATGGCTACACCTTC. Encoded protein: CASSSSGQYYGYTF.

The chain couples TRBV5-1 to TRBJ1-3; the D gene is possibly TRBD1 (5 bases). The CDR3 has 15 amino acids. Germline V lookup: CDR1 SGHRS, CDR2 YFSETQ. Trimming left V 4 bases short and J 3 bases short, with 14 bases between. The CDR3 DNA reads TGCGCCAGCAGCCCCTTTCAACAGGTTGGAAACACCATATATTTT. Its translation: CASSPFQQVGNTIYF.

This rearrangement joins TRBV30 to TRBJ2-7, with a possible D match to TRBD1 (6 bases). The germline CDR1 and CDR2 sequences are GTSNPN and SVGIG (reference sequence). Trimming removed 2 bases at V and 0 bases at J, with 11 bases between. This CDR3 contains 14 residues. The CDR3 region is CAWSRDTSSYEQYF. The CDR3 DNA follows: TGTGCCTGGAGTCGGGACACCTCCTCCTACGAGCAGTACTTC.

The chain combines TRBV28 with TRBJ2-1, with 9 bases identical to TRBD1. V shed 5 bases and J 0 bases; nucleotides not matched to a gene: 14. In germline, CDR1 is MDHEN, CDR2 SYDVKM. The CDR3 consists of 19 residues. The CDR3 reads CASSPTGGLTTLSYNEQFF. DNA for the CDR3: TGTGCCAGCAGTCCCACAGGGGGCCTAACTACCCTCTCCTACAATGAGCAGTTCTTC.

The rearrangement uses TRBV6-5 and TRBJ1-2, with 7 bases fitting TRBD1. The CDR3 contains 11 residues. Germline V gene data show CDR1 as MNHEY and CDR2 as SVGAGI. The trim removed 10 bases at V and 8 bases at J, leaving 7 bases unmatched. CDR3 sequence: CATETGEGYTF. CDR3 sequence (DNA): TGTGCCACCGAAACAGGGGAGGGCTACACCTTC.

For the CDR3, the DNA is TGTGCCAGCAGCGTAGGGGGACTCTTCTCGCATGGCTACACCTTC. The encoded protein is CASSVGGLFSHGYTF. The rearrangement links TRBV9 to TRBJ1-2; maybe TRBD1 (5 bases). CDR1 and CDR2 from the germline V gene are SGDLS and YYNGEE. V dropped 0 bases and J dropped 6 bases, with 15 bases sitting between them. The CDR3 totals 15 residues.

V and J are TRBV6-1 and TRBJ2-7; no clear D. The CDR3 runs 12 residues. CDR1 and CDR2 (germline): MNHNS, SASEGT. V shed 1 base and J shed 7 bases, with 8 bases lying between them. In DNA form, the CDR3 reads TGTGCCAGCAGTGAAGTCGCGAGAGAGCAGTACTTC. Its protein is CASSEVAREQYF.

CDR3 sequence (DNA): TGCGCCAGCAGCCAAGAGGATCAGGGGCCATACGAGCAGTACTTC. Residues: CASSQEDQGPYEQYF. The V call is TRBV4-3, the J call TRBJ2-7; perhaps TRBD1 as D (6 bases). CDR1 and CDR2 (germline): LGHNA, YSLEER. The V end was cut by 0 bases, the J end by 4 bases, with 13 bases between. The CDR3 has 15 residues.

V gene TRBV5-4 combines with J gene TRBJ1-2, with D unclear. The CDR3 extends over 16 amino acids. Germline V lookup: CDR1 SGHNT, CDR2 YYREEE (reference sequence). V lost 4 bases and J lost 0, with 16 bases in between. In nucleotides, the CDR3 is TGTGCCAGCAGCAACGATCCCCGGAGTGCTAACTATGGCTACACCTTC. This translates into CASSNDPRSANYGYTF.